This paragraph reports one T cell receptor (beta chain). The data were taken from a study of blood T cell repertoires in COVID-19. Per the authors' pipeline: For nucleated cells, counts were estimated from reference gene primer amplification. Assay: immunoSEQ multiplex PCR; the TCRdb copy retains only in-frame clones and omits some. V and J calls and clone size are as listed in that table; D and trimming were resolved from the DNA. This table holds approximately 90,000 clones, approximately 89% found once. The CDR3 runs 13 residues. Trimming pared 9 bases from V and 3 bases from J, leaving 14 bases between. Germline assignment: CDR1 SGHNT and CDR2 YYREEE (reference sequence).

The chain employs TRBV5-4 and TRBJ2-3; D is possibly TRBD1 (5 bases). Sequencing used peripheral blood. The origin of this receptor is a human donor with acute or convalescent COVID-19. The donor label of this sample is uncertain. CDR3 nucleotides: TGTGCCACCTTTCGGCAGGGAACAGATACGCAGTATTTT. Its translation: CATFRQGTDTQYF.